Reported below is one TCR beta chain. This entry belongs to a study of human versus mouse CDR3 diversity and MHC coevolution. The method was immunoSEQ multiplex PCR; TCRdb's version includes in-frame clones alone and lacks a portion of them. Among about 80,000 clones listed, 85% to 95% were seen once. The CDR3 is made up of 14 amino acids. The germline V and J ends were trimmed by 1 base and 3 bases, with 9 bases remaining between them. Germline V gives CDR1 SGHAT, CDR2 FQNNGV. Sequenced material: naive CD4+ T cells from blood. The subset denotes: CD45RO-negative CD62L-positive naive CD4 T cells. The receptor was derived from a person aged 25 to 69 in good health. The gene calls are TRBV11-2 and TRBJ1-1; D uncertain. DNA of the CDR3: TGTGCCAGCAGCTTAGGTCCGAGGGACACTGAAGCTTTCTTT. The encoded protein is CASSLGPRDTEAFF.